This T cell receptor beta chain came from a study of control samples from healthy donors and cancer patients. Assay: immunoSEQ multiplex PCR; the TCRdb copy retains only in-frame clones and omits some. The data hold 200,000 to 250,000 clones, with around 94% observed a single time. This CDR3 has 12 residues. The V gene lost 12 bases and the J gene lost 3 bases, with 12 bases spanning the gap. Germline assignment: CDR1 KGHDR and CDR2 SFDVKD. Sequencing input: blood. This rearrangement joins TRBV24-1 to TRBJ2-3; D is tentatively TRBD1 or TRBD2 (5 bases each). The TCR was taken from a man between 50 and 59 years old in good health. The CDR3 here is CASGAGTDTQYF. The CDR3 DNA is TGTGCCTCCGGGGCCGGGACAGATACGCAGTATTTT.